This entry lists 25 T cell receptor beta chains sequenced from one sample in a study of cytomegalovirus exposure and HLA in healthy donors. This PCR relied on a set of 60 Vbeta primers and 13 Jbeta primers. Only in-frame clones appear in the TCRdb table, and some are missing; sequencing was by immunoSEQ multiplex PCR. The data contain some 150,000 clones, 80% to 90% of them singletons. What was sequenced was PBMCs. These receptors were taken from a woman under 30 in good health and CMV-seronegative.

V and J are TRBV19 and TRBJ1-4; D might be TRBD1 (6 bases). The length of the CDR3 is 16 residues. Germline CDR1 reads LNHDA; CDR2 reads SQIVND (reference sequence). The V gene lost 7 bases and the J gene lost 7 bases, with 22 bases spanning the gap. CDR3 bases: TGTGCCAGTACCATTTCAGGGAGTCGAGGGGGTGAAAAACTGTTTTTT. This encodes CASTISGSRGGEKLFF.

This chain joins TRBV7-9 and TRBJ2-7; 9 bases match TRBD2. V dropped 1 base and J dropped 6; count of bases not matched to a gene: 7. CDR1 and CDR2 (germline): SEHNR, FQNEAQ (reference sequence). The CDR3 is 15 amino acids. The CDR3 coding sequence is TGTGCCAGCAGCTTAGTGCTAGCGGGAATCGGCGAGCAGTACTTC. It codes for CASSLVLAGIGEQYF. The full variable domain, in which reference TRBV7-9 and TRBJ2-7 provide the parts outside the CDR3, is DTGVSQNPRHKITKRGQNVTFRCDPISEHNRLYWYRQTLGQGPEFLTYFQNEAQLEKSRLLSDRFSAERPKGSFSTLEIQRTEQGDSAMYLCASSLVLAGIGEQYFGPGTRLTVT.

This chain joins TRBV18 and TRBJ2-2; a possible D gene is TRBD1 (5 bases). V shed 4 bases and J shed 0 bases, with 9 bases lying between them. The CDR3 has 15 amino acids. In germline, CDR1 is KGHSH, CDR2 LQKENI. The CDR3 nucleotides read TGTGCCAGCTCACTCCGACAGACGAACACCGGGGAGCTGTTTTTT. It codes for CASSLRQTNTGELFF. The full variable domain, its missing parts supplied by reference TRBV18 and TRBJ2-2, is NAGVMQNPRHLVRRRGQEARLRCSPMKGHSHVYWYRQLPEEGLKFMVYLQKENIIDESGMPKERFSAEFPKEGPSILRIQQVVRGDSAAYFCASSLRQTNTGELFFGEGSRLTVL.

The rearrangement joins TRBV28 to TRBJ2-1; 8 bases fit TRBD2. The germline gives CDR1 MDHEN, CDR2 SYDVKM. The junction had 2 bases not matched to a gene; V was cut back by 3 bases and J by 7 bases. The CDR3 loop spans 13 amino acids. CDR3 in amino acids: CASSFIAGNEQFF. CDR3 nucleotides: TGTGCCAGCAGTTTTATAGCGGGAAATGAGCAGTTCTTC.

Regarding this clone: The junction departs from germline at one end; a sequencing error may be responsible. The genes are TRBV18 and TRBJ1-1; a weak D match, TRBD1 (5 bases). The CDR3 is 12 residues long. Germline values: CDR1 KGHSH, CDR2 LQKENI. For the CDR3, the DNA is TGTGCCAGCTCACCTGGCGGGGGGATACTGGGATTT. It translates to CASSPGGGILGF.

The rearrangement links TRBV2 to TRBJ2-2, with TRBD2 matching 11 bases. The ends lost 8 bases at V and 6 bases at J; junction bases unmatched: 2. CDR1 and CDR2 (germline): SNHLY, FYNNEI. There are 13 residues in the CDR3. The CDR3 DNA reads as TGTGCCAGCGGGACTAGCGGAGCCGGGGAGCTGTTTTTT. This codes for CASGTSGAGELFF.

This CDR3 is CASSFKGGNYGYTF. The CDR3 DNA reads TGTGCCAGCAGCTTCAAAGGGGGAAACTATGGCTACACCTTC. V gene TRBV7-2 combines with J gene TRBJ1-2; a possible D gene is TRBD1 (6 bases). Trimming pared 3 bases from V and 2 bases from J, leaving 10 bases between. The CDR3 contains 14 residues. The germline V gene has CDR1 SGHTA and CDR2 FQGNSA.

The rearrangement uses TRBV19 and TRBJ2-1; TRBD1 agrees at 8 bases. This CDR3 is 13 amino acids long. Germline V gene data show CDR1 as LNHDA and CDR2 as SQIVND (reference sequence). Losses at the gene ends were 9 bases for V and 2 bases for J; bases not matched to a gene: 3. CDR3 loop: CASRGLAYNEQFF. As DNA, the CDR3 is TGTGCCAGCAGGGGGCTAGCCTACAATGAGCAGTTCTTC.

This clone was seen just once. V usage is TRBV11-2 and J usage is TRBJ2-1, with 8 bases that match TRBD2. CDR1 and CDR2 (germline): SGHAT, FQNNGV. This CDR3 has 15 residues. J was trimmed by 6 bases and V by 5 bases; bases with no gene match: 9. DNA for the CDR3: TGTGCCAGCAGCCCCGGGGGGGTCAGGGGCAATGAGCAGTTCTTC. Protein product: CASSPGGVRGNEQFF. Using reference TRBV11-2 and TRBJ2-1 for the parts outside the CDR3, the full variable domain is EAGVAQSPRYKIIEKRQSVAFWCNPISGHATLYWYQQILGQGPKLLIQFQNNGVVDDSQLPKDRFSAERLKGVDSTLKIQPAKLEDSAVYLCASSPGGVRGNEQFFGPGTRLTVL.

This clone has a handful of counts. The J gene is TRBJ2-7, the V gene TRBV11-2; 10 bases align to TRBD2. Germline values: CDR1 SGHAT, CDR2 FQNNGV. This CDR3 has 15 amino acids. Trimming cost V 0 bases and J 4 bases; bases outside gene matches: 3. CDR3 nucleotide sequence: TGTGCCAGCAGCTTAGATCAGACTAGCGGGTACGAGCAGTACTTC. Translated: CASSLDQTSGYEQYF.

The chain carries TRBV27 and TRBJ2-1, with 15 positions matching TRBD2. Unmatched junction bases numbered 15, after V lost 5 bases and J lost 13 bases. Looked up from germline, CDR1 is MNHEY and CDR2 is SMNVEV (reference sequence). CDR3 size: 17 residues. The CDR3 here is CASSPLSGLAGGHFQFF. The CDR3 region has the DNA TGTGCCAGCAGTCCCCTGTCCGGACTAGCGGGAGGGCATTTTCAGTTCTTC.

This clone was recorded a few times. The rearrangement joins TRBV6-1 to TRBJ2-7, with D maybe TRBD1 (5 bases). V shed 2 bases and J shed 2 bases, with 13 bases lying between them. This CDR3 has 15 residues. Per the germline V gene, CDR1 is MNHNS and CDR2 is SASEGT. CDR3 residues: CASSEKGRAPYEQYF. CDR3 bases: TGTGCCAGCAGTGAAAAGGGCAGGGCACCCTACGAGCAGTACTTC.

The chain is built from TRBV27 and TRBJ1-2; D call uncertain. This CDR3 is 14 amino acids long. V was trimmed by 6 bases and J by 5 bases, leaving 16 bases between them. Germline assignment: CDR1 MNHEY and CDR2 SMNVEV (reference sequence). CDR3 sequence reads: CASRRQALYYGYTF. The CDR3 coding sequence is TGTGCCAGCAGAAGGCAGGCCCTTTATTATGGCTACACCTTC.

This clone was picked up one time. The chain employs TRBV5-1 and TRBJ1-1; perhaps TRBD1 as D (6 bases). CDR3 length equals 14 residues. CDR1 is SGHRS and CDR2 is YFSETQ in the germline V gene. V lost 4 bases and J 2 bases, leaving 12 bases between the germline ends. CDR3 coding DNA: TGCGCCAGCAGCCCATGGACAGCTAACACTGAAGCTTTCTTT. Its translation is CASSPWTANTEAFF.

J is TRBJ2-3 and V is TRBV5-8; D unclear. Trimming removed 0 bases from V and 12 bases from J, with 14 bases in between. The CDR3 has 13 residues. Germline loops: CDR1 SGHTS, CDR2 YDEGEE. CDR3 coding DNA: TGTGCCAGCAGCTTGGACCCAGCCCAACTACAGTATTTT. Its protein product is CASSLDPAQLQYF.

The chain recombines TRBV5-6 with TRBJ2-6, with D tentatively TRBD1 (5 bases). Trimming pared 7 bases from V and 0 bases from J, leaving 20 bases between. This CDR3 region has 18 residues. Germline CDR1 SGHDT, CDR2 YYEEEE. The CDR3 DNA reads as TGTGCCAGCGGTAGACAGTACACTTCTAACTCTGGGGCCAACGTCCTGACTTTC. Its protein product is CASGRQYTSNSGANVLTF.

The chain is built from TRBV7-8 and TRBJ2-2, with 7 bases matching TRBD2. The V and J ends lost 1 base and 4 bases, in that order; junction bases with no gene match: 3. The length of the CDR3 is 15 residues. Per the germline V gene, CDR1 is SGHVS and CDR2 is FQNEAQ. CDR3 in DNA: TGTGCCAGCAGCTTAGGACTAGCAAGCACCGGGGAGCTGTTTTTT. Translating it yields CASSLGLASTGELFF.

The rearrangement uses TRBV18 and TRBJ1-1, with 9 bases aligning to TRBD1. Looked up from germline, CDR1 is KGHSH and CDR2 is LQKENI. The V and J ends lost 1 base and 6 bases, in that order; junction bases with no gene match: 9. The CDR3 has 16 residues. CDR3 bases: TGTGCCAGCTCACCACGTTCGGACAGGGGATCCGCTGAAGCTTTCTTT. It translates to CASSPRSDRGSAEAFF.

The chain joins TRBV14 to TRBJ2-4, with a tentative D call TRBD2 (6 bases). The germline V gene has CDR1 SGHDN and CDR2 FVKESK. Trimming removed 3 bases from V and 0 bases from J, with 21 bases in between. This CDR3 comprises 19 residues. CDR3 bases: TGTGCCAGCAGCCACCTCAAGGGGACCCCGGAGGGAGCCAAAAACATTCAGTACTTC. This codes for CASSHLKGTPEGAKNIQYF.

The chain employs TRBV28 and TRBJ2-7; 9 bases fit TRBD2. The CDR3 runs 15 residues. Germline V gene data show CDR1 as MDHEN and CDR2 as SYDVKM. Germline trimming cut 5 bases from V and 6 bases from J; bases unmatched to any gene: 11. The CDR3 is CASSGAGAGGGEQYF. The DNA for the CDR3 is TGTGCCAGCAGTGGGGCGGGGGCGGGAGGGGGCGAGCAGTACTTC.

This clone came up once. The genes are TRBV29-1 and TRBJ2-5, with TRBD2 as a possible D gene (6 bases). The CDR3 covers 17 residues. CDR1 is SQVTM and CDR2 is ANQGSEA in the germline V gene. V lost 6 bases to trimming and J lost 2 bases, with 25 bases between them. CDR3 region: CSVPAGLTLQLQETQYF. The CDR3 DNA follows: TGCAGCGTCCCCGCGGGACTCACACTACAATTACAAGAGACCCAGTACTTC.

The chain combines TRBV6-5 with TRBJ1-1, with TRBD1 identical over 7 bases. CDR3 size: 13 residues. J lost 6 bases, V lost 7 bases, and 8 bases had no gene match. Germline assignment: CDR1 MNHEY and CDR2 SVGAGI. The CDR3 region has the DNA TGTGCCAGCACACTCGGAGGGGGCGCTGAAGCTTTCTTT. Amino acid sequence: CASTLGGGAEAFF.

The chain combines TRBV18 with TRBJ2-7; D gene uncertain. Germline CDR1 and CDR2: KGHSH and LQKENI. V was trimmed by 0 bases and J by 1 base, leaving 13 bases between them. The CDR3 runs to 16 residues. The CDR3 loop is CASSPPTPQLSYEQYF. CDR3 coding DNA: TGTGCCAGCTCACCACCCACGCCACAACTATCCTACGAGCAGTACTTC.

This sequence joins TRBV19 and TRBJ1-2; no reliable D call. This CDR3 contains 13 residues. The V and J ends lost 5 bases and 1 base respectively, with 8 bases between them. The germline gives CDR1 LNHDA, CDR2 SQIVND (reference sequence). The CDR3 protein is CASSVTVNYGYTF. DNA for the CDR3: TGTGCCAGTAGTGTCACGGTTAACTATGGCTACACCTTC. Complete variable domain (other parts from reference TRBV19 and TRBJ1-2): DGGITQSPKYLFRKEGQNVTLSCEQNLNHDAMYWYRQDPGQGLRLIYYSQIVNDFQKGDIAEGYSVSREKKESFPLTVTSAQKNPTAFYLCASSVTVNYGYTFGSGTRLTVV.

The genes are TRBV21-1 and TRBJ1-5; the D call in the table, TRBD1, was not verified against the DNA. TRBV21-1 is a listed pseudogene. CDR3 size: 22 residues. In DNA, the CDR3 is TGTGCCAGCAGCAAATCGAGGGAACATTCAGGGGCCCACATCAATAGCAATCAGCCCCAGCATTTT. Amino acid sequence: CASSKSREHSGAHINSNQPQHF.